This TCR beta chain was profiled in a study of monozygotic twins with inflammatory bowel disease. The study, taken as a whole, reports: Concordant and discordant twins showed no difference in repertoire similarity, possibly from limited power. Against healthy co-twins, IBD patients had lower TCRbeta diversity (measured by inverse Simpson). A lone strong IBD-associated signal or clonotype found no support.

Concerning this clonotype itself: Its antigen is still unknown.

Addition of UMIs with a 6-nucleotide sample barcode was achieved by template switching. TCRdb re-called the 5' RACE reads, yielding one record per CDR3 amino acid sequence without DNA. In total, the table holds 150,000 or so distinct CDR3 sequences. CDR3 length: 12 amino acids. Germline CDR1 reads MNHEY; CDR2 reads SVGAGI. This TCR derives from a human donor with ulcerative colitis or Crohn's disease, or a healthy co-twin of an affected twin (not recorded which). The specimen was blood. The chain links TRBV6-5 to TRBJ2-5. The CDR3: CASTNSKETQYF.